The entry below gives a single T cell receptor (beta chain) sequence along with its context. Trimming shortened V by 4 bases and J by 7 bases, and 14 bases separated the two germline ends. The CDR3 sequence is 13 residues long. Germline V CDR1 and CDR2: SGHDT, YYEEEE. Participants came from 24 US areas, aged roughly 18 to 95 years. The entry originates in a study of blood T cell repertoires in COVID-19. As processed by the authors: Nucleated cell number was recorded as an estimate derived from reference gene primer amplification. This table comes from immunoSEQ multiplex PCR, and its TCRdb copy is limited to in-frame clones, with some not included. V, J and clone size derive from that table, while D and trimming were established from the DNA sequence. Among about 300,000 clones listed, approximately 90% were seen once.

The receptor's source is a woman aged 30 to 39 who had recovered from COVID-19. Input material: PBMCs or T cells enriched from blood (not recorded which). V gene TRBV5-6 combines with J gene TRBJ1-2; D gene uncertain. The CDR3 spells CASSQEVFTGYTF. The CDR3 DNA follows: TGTGCCAGCAGCCAGGAAGTTTTTACTGGCTACACCTTC.